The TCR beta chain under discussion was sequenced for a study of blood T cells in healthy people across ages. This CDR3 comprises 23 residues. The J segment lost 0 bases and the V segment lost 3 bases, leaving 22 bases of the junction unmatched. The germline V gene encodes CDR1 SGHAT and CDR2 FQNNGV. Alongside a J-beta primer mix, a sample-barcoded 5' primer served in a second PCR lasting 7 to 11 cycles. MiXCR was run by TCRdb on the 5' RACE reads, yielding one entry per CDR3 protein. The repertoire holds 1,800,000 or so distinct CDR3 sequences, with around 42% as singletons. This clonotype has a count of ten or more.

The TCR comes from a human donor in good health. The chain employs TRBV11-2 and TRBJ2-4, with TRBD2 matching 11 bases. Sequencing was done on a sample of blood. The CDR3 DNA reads TGTGCCAGCAGCTTGAACGGACTAGCGGGCGATCCCCGGCATGGACTAGCCAAAAACATTCAGTACTTC. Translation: CASSLNGLAGDPRHGLAKNIQYF.